The source of this T cell receptor beta chain is a study of shared clonotypes between healthy human individuals. Healthy adults negative for HIV, lacking recent acute infections or vaccinations, served as donors. This clone occurred many times. The antigen remains undetermined. General study results and limits: In general, naive subsets displayed greater estimated richness than memory subsets did. The study found about 4.6% of naive CD4 clonotypes shared across four donors.

This table comes from immunoSEQ multiplex PCR, and its TCRdb copy is limited to in-frame clones, with some not included. This sample yields about a million clones, of which 76% are seen a single time; over 1.3% belongs to the top ten. The CDR3 consists of 17 residues. Germline V gives CDR1 SNHLY, CDR2 FYNNEI. The V gene lost 2 bases and the J gene lost 3 bases, with 14 bases spanning the gap. This chain joins TRBV2 and TRBJ2-6, with D perhaps assigned TRBD1 or TRBD2 (7 bases each). Sequenced: memory CD4+ T cells sorted from blood. Subset denoted: CD45RA-negative fraction. The TCR sequence derives from a man in his late teens or twenties in good health. This chain's CDR3 is CASSEKGRGLGANVLTF. The CDR3 region has the DNA TGTGCCAGCAGTGAAAAGGGGAGGGGGCTTGGGGCCAACGTCCTGACTTTC.